These T cell receptor beta chains were read from a single sample in a study of PD-1 blockade in classical Hodgkin lymphoma. Assay: immunoSEQ multiplex PCR; the TCRdb copy retains only in-frame clones and omits some. Here the sample spans about 21,000 clones, approximately 85% being singletons. Sequences were derived from peripheral blood mononuclear cells (PBMCs), sampled before the fourth cycle of nivolumab. The source of these receptors is a human donor with classical Hodgkin lymphoma. Both conserved end residues are part of each CDR3. A D gene is named only where the DNA matches it firmly. Size values are once, few and many counts, or a class for expanded clones, and some rows have none.

V	D	size	J	DNA	CDR3
TRBV2	NA	NA	TRBJ2-3	TGTGCCAGCAAGGTAGATACGCAGTATTTT	CASKVDTQYF
TRBV7-9	TRBD2	NA	TRBJ2-5	TGTGCCAGCAGCCCTAACACCGGGACTAGCGGCACCAGAGAGACCCAGTACTTC	CASSPNTGTSGTRETQYF
TRBV6-6	TRBD2	NA	TRBJ2-1	TGTGCCAGCAGTGGGGAGGGGAATGAGCAGTTCTTC	CASSGEGNEQFF
TRBV5-1	NA	once	TRBJ1-2	TGCGCCAGCAGCTTGGTTACGACAGGTCCCTATGGCTACACCTTC	CASSLVTTGPYGYTF
TRBV7-3	NA	NA	TRBJ2-3	TGTGCCAGCAGCTTGGGACACACAAGCACAGATACGCAGTATTTT	CASSLGHTSTDTQYF
TRBV29-1	TRBD1	NA	TRBJ2-7	TGCAGCGTTGCCCGGACAGGCTACGAGCAGTACTTC	CSVARTGYEQYF
TRBV7-9	TRBD1	NA	TRBJ2-7	TGTGCCAGCAGCTTTACAGGGGTGGTCTACGAGCAGTACTTC	CASSFTGVVYEQYF
TRBV6-6	TRBD1	once	TRBJ2-3	TGTGCCAGCAGTTACAGGGGGCCCCCGGCAGATACGCAGTATTTT	CASSYRGPPADTQYF
TRBV27	NA	NA	TRBJ2-1	TGTGCCAGCAGTTTAATGGGGTTTGGGGGGCCAGGGAATGAGCAGTTCTTC	CASSLMGFGGPGNEQFF
TRBV5-4	NA	NA	TRBJ2-7	TGTGCCAGCAGCAACGCCCCGTCCTACGAGCAGTACTTC	CASSNAPSYEQYF
TRBV2	NA	NA	TRBJ2-7	TGTGCCAGCAGTCCCCGGGTACAGAGATCCTACGAGCAGTACTTC	CASSPRVQRSYEQYF
TRBV28	NA	NA	TRBJ1-2	TGTGCCAGCCAAACCGAAACAGGAAACTATGGCTACACCTTC	CASQTETGNYGYTF
TRBV25-1	NA	NA	TRBJ2-7	TGTGCCAGCAGTGTGTACTACGAGCAGTACTTC	CASSVYYEQYF
TRBV7-9	TRBD2	NA	TRBJ2-3	TGTGCCAGCATCCGACTAGCGGGGGGGAAGCAGGGAGATACGCAGTATTTT	CASIRLAGGKQGDTQYF
TRBV25-1	NA	NA	TRBJ2-7	TGTGCCAGCAGACCCGAACCAGGGATTTACGAGCAGTACTTC	CASRPEPGIYEQYF
TRBV7-8	NA	once	TRBJ2-3	TGTGCCAGCGTACATCCCAAGTGGGGCACAGATACGCAGTATTTT	CASVHPKWGTDTQYF
TRBV5-4	NA	NA	TRBJ1-6	TGTGCCAGCAGCTTGTATGAGAGTACCTATTCACCCCTCCACTTT	CASSLYESTYSPLHF
TRBV28	TRBD1	NA	TRBJ2-7	TGTGCCAGCAGTACGACAGGGCAGAGCTCCTACGAGCAGTACTTC	CASSTTGQSSYEQYF
TRBV2	NA	NA	TRBJ1-2	TGTGCCAGCAGTCCTTTGACACCTAACTATGGCTACACCTTC	CASSPLTPNYGYTF